This TCR beta chain came from a study of T cell repertoires in cytomegalovirus infection. Study-level information: CMV epitopes that were recently identified and HLA-C-restricted were used alongside well-studied HLA-B-restricted ones. Public TCR beta signatures provided an indication of both CMV infection and a matching HLA type.

For this clonotype: Its antigen is as yet unknown.

The CDR3 length is 16 residues. Germline CDR1 is SGHNT and CDR2 is YENEEA. V lost 5 bases to trimming and J lost 2 bases; unmatched junction nucleotides: 8. Via MiXCR, TCRdb re-called the reads, giving one row per CDR3 protein. Of just under 500,000 distinct CDR3 sequences listed, around a third are singletons. The receptor was isolated from a human donor in good health (CMV status not recorded). Some clones in this sample may be carry-over from other donors' samples. The chain links TRBV11-3 to TRBJ2-5; 10 nucleotides agree with TRBD2. The specimen comprised cultured PBMCs, sampled from culture after CMV antigen stimulation. CDR3 sequence reads: CASSAAGTSVQETQYF. As DNA, the CDR3 is TGTGCCAGCAGCGCAGCCGGGACTAGCGTACAAGAGACCCAGTACTTC.